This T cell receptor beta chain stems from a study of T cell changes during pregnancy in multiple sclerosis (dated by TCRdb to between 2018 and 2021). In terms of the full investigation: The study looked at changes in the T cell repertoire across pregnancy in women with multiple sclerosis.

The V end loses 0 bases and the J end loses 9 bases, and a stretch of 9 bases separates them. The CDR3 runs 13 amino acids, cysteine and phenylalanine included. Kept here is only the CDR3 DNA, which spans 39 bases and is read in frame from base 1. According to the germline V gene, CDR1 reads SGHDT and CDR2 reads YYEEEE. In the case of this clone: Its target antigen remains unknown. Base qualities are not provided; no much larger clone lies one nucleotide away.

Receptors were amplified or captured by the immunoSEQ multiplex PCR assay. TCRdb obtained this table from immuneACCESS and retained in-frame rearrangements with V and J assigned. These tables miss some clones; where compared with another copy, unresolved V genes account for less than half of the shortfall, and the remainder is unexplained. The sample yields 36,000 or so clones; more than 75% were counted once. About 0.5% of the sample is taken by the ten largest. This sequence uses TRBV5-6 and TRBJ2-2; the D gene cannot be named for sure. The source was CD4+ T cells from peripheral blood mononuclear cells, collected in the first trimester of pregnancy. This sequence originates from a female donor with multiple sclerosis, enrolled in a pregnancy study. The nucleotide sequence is TGTGCCAGCAGCTTGGGCCCGAACAGGGAGCTGTTTTTT. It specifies CASSLGPNRELFF.